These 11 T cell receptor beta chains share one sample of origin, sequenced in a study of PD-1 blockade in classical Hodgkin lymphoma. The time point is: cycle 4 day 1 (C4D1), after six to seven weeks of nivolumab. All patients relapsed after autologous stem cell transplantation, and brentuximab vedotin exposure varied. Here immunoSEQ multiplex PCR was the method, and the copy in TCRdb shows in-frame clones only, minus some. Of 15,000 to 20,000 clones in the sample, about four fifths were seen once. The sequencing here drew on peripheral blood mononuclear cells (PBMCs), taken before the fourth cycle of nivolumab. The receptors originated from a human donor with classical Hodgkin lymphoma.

The CDR3, as DNA: TGTGCCAGCAGTTACAGTGGGACCGATTTCTACGAGCAGTACTTC. Translation gives CASSYSGTDFYEQYF. The rearrangement joins TRBV6-5 to TRBJ2-7; the D call may be TRBD1 or TRBD2 (5 bases each). The CDR3 length is 15 residues. CDR1 is MNHEY and CDR2 is SVGAGI in the germline V gene. Trimming left V 2 bases short and J 3 bases short, with 14 bases between.

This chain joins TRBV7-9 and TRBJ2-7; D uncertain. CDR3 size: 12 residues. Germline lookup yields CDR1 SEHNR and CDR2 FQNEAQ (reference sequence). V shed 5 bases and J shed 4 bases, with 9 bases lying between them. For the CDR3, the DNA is TGTGCCAGCAGCCTCGGGTCTTACGAGCAGTACTTC. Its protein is CASSLGSYEQYF.

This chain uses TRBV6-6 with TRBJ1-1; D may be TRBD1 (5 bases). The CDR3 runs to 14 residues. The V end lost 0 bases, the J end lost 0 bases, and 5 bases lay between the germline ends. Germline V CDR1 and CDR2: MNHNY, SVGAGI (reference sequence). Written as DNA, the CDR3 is TGTGCCAGCAGTTACTCAGGGGTGAACACTGAAGCTTTCTTT. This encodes CASSYSGVNTEAFF.

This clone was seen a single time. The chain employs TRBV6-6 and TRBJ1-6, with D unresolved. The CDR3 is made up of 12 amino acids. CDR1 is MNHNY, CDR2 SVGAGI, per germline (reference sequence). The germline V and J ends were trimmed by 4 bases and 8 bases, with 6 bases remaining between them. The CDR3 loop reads CASSLAYSPLHF. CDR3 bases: TGTGCCAGCAGTTTAGCATATTCACCCCTCCACTTT.

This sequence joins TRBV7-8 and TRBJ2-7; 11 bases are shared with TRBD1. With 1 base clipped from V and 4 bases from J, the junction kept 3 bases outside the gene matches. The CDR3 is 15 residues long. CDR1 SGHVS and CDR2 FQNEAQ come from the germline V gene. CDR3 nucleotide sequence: TGTGCCAGCAGCTTAGGGACAGGGGGCACATACGAGCAGTACTTC. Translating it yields CASSLGTGGTYEQYF.

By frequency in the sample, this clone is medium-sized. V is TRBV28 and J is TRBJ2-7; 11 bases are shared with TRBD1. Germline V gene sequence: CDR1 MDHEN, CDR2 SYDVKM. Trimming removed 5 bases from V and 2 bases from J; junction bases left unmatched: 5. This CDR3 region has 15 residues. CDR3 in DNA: TGTGCCAGCAGTGTACCGGGACAGGGGGCCTACGAGCAGTACTTC. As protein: CASSVPGQGAYEQYF.

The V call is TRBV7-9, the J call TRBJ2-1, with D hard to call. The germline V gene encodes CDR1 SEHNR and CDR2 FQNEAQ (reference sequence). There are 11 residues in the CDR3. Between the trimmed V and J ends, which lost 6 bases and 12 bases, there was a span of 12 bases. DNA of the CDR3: TGTGCCAGCAGACCCCCCTGGGGGCAGTTCTTC. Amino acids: CASRPPWGQFF. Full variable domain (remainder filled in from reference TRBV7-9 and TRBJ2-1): DTGVSQNPRHKITKRGQNVTFRCDPISEHNRLYWYRQTLGQGPEFLTYFQNEAQLEKSRLLSDRFSAERPKGSFSTLEIQRTEQGDSAMYLCASRPPWGQFFGPGTRLTVL.

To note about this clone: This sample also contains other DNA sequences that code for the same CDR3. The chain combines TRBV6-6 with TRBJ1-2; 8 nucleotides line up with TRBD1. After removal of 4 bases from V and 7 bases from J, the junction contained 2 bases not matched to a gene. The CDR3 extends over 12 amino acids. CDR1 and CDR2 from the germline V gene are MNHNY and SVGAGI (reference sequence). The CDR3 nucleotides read TGTGCCAGCAGTTCAGGGGGCGTTGGCTACACCTTC. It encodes CASSSGGVGYTF.

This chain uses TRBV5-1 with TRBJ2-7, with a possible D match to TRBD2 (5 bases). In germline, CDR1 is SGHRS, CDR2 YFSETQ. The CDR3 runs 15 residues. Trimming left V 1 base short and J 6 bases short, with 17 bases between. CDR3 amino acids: CASSLYISGAGEQYF. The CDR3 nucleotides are TGCGCCAGCAGCTTGTATATAAGCGGTGCAGGCGAGCAGTACTTC.

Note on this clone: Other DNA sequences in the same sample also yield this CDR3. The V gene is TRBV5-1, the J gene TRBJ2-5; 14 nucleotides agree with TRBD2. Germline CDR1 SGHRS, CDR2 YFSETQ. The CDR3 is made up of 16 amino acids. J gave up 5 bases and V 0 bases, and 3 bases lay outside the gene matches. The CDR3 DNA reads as TGCGCCAGCAGCTTGGCGGGACTAGCGGGGGTGGAGACCCAGTACTTC. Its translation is CASSLAGLAGVETQYF.

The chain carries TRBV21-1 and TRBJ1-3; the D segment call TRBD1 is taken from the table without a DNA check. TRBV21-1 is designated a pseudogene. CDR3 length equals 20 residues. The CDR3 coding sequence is TGTGCCAGCAGCAATTCCTCCCAGGGCCTCCCGGCAACATCTGGAAACACCATATATTTT. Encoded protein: CASSNSSQGLPATSGNTIYF.